This T cell receptor (beta chain) was identified in a study of T cell responses to AZD1222 COVID-19 vaccine (dated by TCRdb to about 2021). With regard to the full study: A total of about 230 trial participants underwent TCR sequencing, of whom 200 to 220 received two doses of AZD1222 and roughly 25 received two doses of the MenACWY control vaccine. Enrollment into the trials was organized by age into subgroups of 18-55, 56-69 and 70-plus years, and those subgroups contained approximately 150, 30 and 60 TCR-sequenced participants, respectively.

Comments on this clone: What antigen it recognizes has not been identified. Per-base quality was not reported, and no clone a single base away is much larger than it.

The CDR3, from cysteine to phenylalanine, totals 12 residues. Only the CDR3 DNA is retained, 36 bases long and in frame from the first base. Trimming at the junction amounts to 8 bases on V and 6 bases on J, and the germline ends lie 13 bases apart. In light of the paper, this sample's time point label describes: about 28 days (+/-7) after the second vaccine dose. AZD1222 recipients given second doses at about 4 weeks or at about 12 weeks were pooled, since spike-specific TCR depth and breadth were not found to differ between the two schedules. The vaccinee samples were drawn from two UK trials, COV001 and COV002, one of which was a single-blind randomized controlled phase 2/3 trial testing AZD1222 (ChAdOx1 nCoV-19) in healthy adults. For TCRbeta chain sequencing, PBMC samples from trial participants were taken at day 0 and at day 28 after the second dose. Study-level results and caveats: In the small 56-69-year group, the increase in depth fell short of significance, most likely because of low power. Nearly half of unique spike-specific TCRs reportedly recognized epitopes outside regions mutated in the B.1.351 and B.1.1.7 variants. The vaccine-associated CD4 TCRs covered the entire spike protein, and the dominant responses fell in regions 160-218 and 743-854. Conclusions about previously exposed vaccinees were limited because only six or seven AZD1222 recipients were SARS-CoV-2 seropositive at baseline. No day 14 peak-response samples were available, so repertoires were characterized only after the peak T cell response. A significant rise in spike-specific TCR breadth and depth was observed after two AZD1222 doses relative to day 0 and relative to MenACWY recipients. Participants were mostly white British and included more females than males, and it was suggested by the authors that clonal diversity may have been underestimated.

The CDR3 regions of human TCRbeta chains were analyzed by immunosequencing. In the source study's methods: TCRs in the repertoires were matched against a reference library of SARS-CoV-2-specific TCRs that had been generated with the MIRA antigen-specificity platform. Breadth meant the fraction of unique TCRs that were SARS-CoV-2-associated, whereas depth meant the fraction of total T cells that were SARS-CoV-2-associated. Each spike-specific TCR was assigned to its reactive spike region and to a CD4 or CD8 class using the MIRA data. Log10-transformed breadth and depth values were compared by one-way ANOVA with Sidak's multiple comparisons tests. Held by TCRdb, this immuneACCESS table contains in-frame sequences only and omits some clones. Under half of the omission traces to an unresolved V gene where checked; the cause of the rest is unknown. The V and J calls and the clone size are those of that table, but D and trimming were determined from the DNA. The sample includes approximately 150,000 clones, with approximately 87% observed a single time. The ten largest clones capture approximately 4.5% of the sample.

The sequence is built from TRBV12-3 or TRBV12-4 and TRBJ1-2; the D gene assignment is ambiguous. The source is an adult who received the AZD1222 COVID-19 vaccine. The sample here was peripheral blood, taken 28 days after the second AZD1222 dose. The DNA sequence follows: TGTGCCAGCTCCCTCACCCAGGATGGCTACACCTTC. Its translation is CASSLTQDGYTF.